This TCR beta chain emerged from a study of cytomegalovirus exposure and HLA in healthy donors. Study summary: From HLA-typed donors, an early data release held some 80 million unique TCRs. Study-wide points: Other equally common chains were less clonally expanded than HLA-associated TCR beta chains, a later analysis showed. Investigators reported 150 to 200 TCR beta chains as tied to cytomegalovirus.

This PCR relied on a set of 60 Vbeta primers and 13 Jbeta primers. In the study's own analysis: Later analysis identified around 85 million unique TCR beta chains, approximately 11 million shared. Profiling relied on immunoSEQ multiplex PCR, and the TCRdb table lists in-frame clones only, not all of them. For V, J and clone size, that table is used; D and trimming come from the DNA. The sample lists 100,000 to 150,000 clones; around 82% were seen once. The CDR3 extends over 15 amino acids. Trimming shortened V by 0 bases and J by 1 base, and 9 bases separated the two germline ends. Germline CDR1 and CDR2: KGHSH and LQKENI. This clone was seen once. What it recognizes is unknown.

J is TRBJ2-5 and V is TRBV18; D is possibly TRBD2 (6 bases). The source of this sequence is a man aged 35 to 55 in good health and CMV-seronegative. Material for sequencing was PBMCs. The CDR3 is CASSPPGRGQETQYF. The CDR3 DNA is TGTGCCAGCTCACCACCCGGGCGGGGCCAAGAGACCCAGTACTTC.